The 11 T cell receptor beta chains below were found in one sample sequenced in a study of spatial heterogeneity in lung cancer. Indicated time point: sample taken at primary tumor resection. Sequencing was performed on whole RNA extracted from tumor and nontumor lung tissue, or from frozen PBMC, and the material was left unsorted. MiXCR was run by TCRdb on the 5' RACE reads, yielding one entry per CDR3 protein. The repertoire includes 89,000 or so distinct CDR3 sequences, roughly a fifth of them detected once, and 5.5% to 7% sits in the top ten. This specimen consisted of PBMCs, obtained at surgery. The source is a male donor with early-stage non-small cell lung cancer.

J is TRBJ1-2 and V is TRBV4-1; no clear D. The germline CDR1 and CDR2 sequences are MGHRA and YSYEKL. The CDR3 consists of 14 residues. Deletions cut 0 bases from V and 0 bases from J, with 5 bases between. CDR3 sequence (DNA): TGCGCCAGCAGCCAAGAGGGCACTAACTATGGCTACACCTTC. This sequence encodes CASSQEGTNYGYTF.

CDR3 loop: CASTSRGGAGANVLTF. In DNA form, the CDR3 reads TGTGCCAGTACCTCTCGGGGAGGGGCTGGGGCCAACGTCCTGACTTTC. J is TRBJ2-6 and V is TRBV19, with TRBD2 identical over 7 bases. V gave up 7 bases and J gave up 2 bases; unmatched junction bases: 8. Germline values: CDR1 LNHDA, CDR2 SQIVND (reference sequence). This CDR3 has 16 residues.

The rearrangement uses TRBV28 and TRBJ1-2; D may be TRBD1 (5 bases). The CDR3 is 14 residues long. Germline V gene lookup returns CDR1 MDHEN and CDR2 SYDVKM. Trimming shortened V by 3 bases and J by 3 bases, and 11 bases separated the two germline ends. CDR3 loop: CASSFPGTDYGYTF. CDR3 DNA sequence: TGTGCCAGCAGTTTCCCCGGGACGGACTATGGCTACACCTTC.

This clonotype was seen a few times. The V and J genes are TRBV21-1 and TRBJ1-4; the DNA was not used to check the table's D call, TRBD1. TRBV21-1 is marked as a pseudogene. The length of the CDR3 is 15 residues. In nucleotides, the CDR3 is TGTGCCAGCAGCAGGGACAACGCAACTAATGAAAAACTGTTTTTT. The encoded protein is CASSRDNATNEKLFF.

This clonotype showed up just a few times. The chain recombines TRBV5-1 with TRBJ2-1, with TRBD2 as a possible D gene (5 bases). This CDR3 has 14 amino acids. Trimming shortened V by 4 bases and J by 14 bases, and 22 bases separated the two germline ends. Germline CDR1 SGHRS, CDR2 YFSETQ. CDR3 sequence reads: CASSRDTPPGWEFF. Written as DNA, the CDR3 is TGCGCCAGCAGCCGAGACACCCCTCCGGGGTGGGAGTTCTTC.

A word on this clonotype: A junction end diverges from the germline sequence, so it may reflect a read error. This sequence joins TRBV2 and TRBJ2-2; D assignment may be TRBD1 or TRBD2 (5 bases each). This CDR3 comprises 15 residues. Looked up from germline, CDR1 is SNHLY and CDR2 is FYNNEI. The DNA for the CDR3 is TGTGCCAGCTTGCGGACTTGGAGTGGGACCGGGGAGCTGTTTTTC. Translation: CASLRTWSGTGELFF.

The chain has TRBV7-9 and TRBJ2-1; D is unclear. The CDR3 is 16 residues long. Germline CDR1 SEHNR, CDR2 FQNEAQ (reference sequence). Trimming took 1 base from V and 2 from J, leaving 12 bases between them. The CDR3 is CASSLVRLRPYNEQFF. The CDR3, as DNA: TGTGCCAGCAGCTTAGTTCGACTGCGCCCCTACAATGAGCAGTTCTTC.

This chain uses TRBV7-2 with TRBJ1-1, with D hard to call. Trimming took off 1 base at V and 5 bases at J, with 11 bases between the two ends. Germline V CDR1 and CDR2: SGHTA, FQGNSA. The CDR3 contains 14 residues. The CDR3 loop reads CASSLEGILTEAFF. The CDR3 DNA is TGTGCCAGCAGCTTAGAAGGAATATTAACTGAAGCTTTCTTT. The full variable domain, with the rest looked up from reference TRBV7-2 and TRBJ1-1, is GAGVSQSPSNKVTEKGKDVELRCDPISGHTALYWYRQSLGQGLEFLIYFQGNSAPDKSGLPSDRFSAERTGGSVSTLTIQRTQQEDSAVYLCASSLEGILTEAFFGQGTRLTVV.

This clonotype occurred a few times. The chain is built from TRBV20-1 and TRBJ2-2, with D possibly matching TRBD2 (6 bases). The V and J ends lost 1 base and 6 bases respectively, with 6 bases between them. Looked up from germline, CDR1 is DFQATT and CDR2 is SNEGSKA (reference sequence). This CDR3 spans 12 amino acids. The CDR3 DNA reads TGCAGTGCTAGAGGGAGGGCCGGGGAGCTGTTTTTT. Translated, it gives CSARGRAGELFF.

The V call is TRBV6-2 or TRBV6-3, the J call TRBJ2-2; no reliable D call. The CDR3 loop spans 12 amino acids. Trimming pared 8 bases from V and 2 bases from J, leaving 6 bases between. Germline CDR1 and CDR2: MNHEY and SVGEGT. This CDR3 reads CASGSNTGELFF. The CDR3 nucleotides are TGTGCCAGCGGATCCAACACCGGGGAGCTGTTTTTT.

There are a few counts of this clonotype. The chain recombines TRBV6-5 with TRBJ1-1, with 7 bases fitting TRBD1. V was clipped by 3 bases and J by 2 bases; unmatched bases: 6. This CDR3 has 15 residues. Germline loops: CDR1 MNHEY, CDR2 SVGAGI. The CDR3 DNA sequence: TGTGCCAGCAGTTATCGCCGGACAGGTAACACTGAAGCTTTCTTT. Translating it yields CASSYRRTGNTEAFF.